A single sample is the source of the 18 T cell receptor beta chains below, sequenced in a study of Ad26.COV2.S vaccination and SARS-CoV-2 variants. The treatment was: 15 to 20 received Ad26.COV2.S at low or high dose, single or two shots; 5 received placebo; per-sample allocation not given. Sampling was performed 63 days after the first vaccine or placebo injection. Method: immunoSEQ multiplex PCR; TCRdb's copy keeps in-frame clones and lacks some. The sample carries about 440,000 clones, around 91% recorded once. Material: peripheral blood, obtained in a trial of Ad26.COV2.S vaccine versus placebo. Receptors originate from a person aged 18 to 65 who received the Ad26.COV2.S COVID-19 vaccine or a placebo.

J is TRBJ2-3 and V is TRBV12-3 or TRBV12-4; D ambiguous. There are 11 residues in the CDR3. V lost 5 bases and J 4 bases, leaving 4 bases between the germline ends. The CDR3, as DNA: TGTGCCAGCAGTCTGTCAGATACGCAGTATTTT. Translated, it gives CASSLSDTQYF.

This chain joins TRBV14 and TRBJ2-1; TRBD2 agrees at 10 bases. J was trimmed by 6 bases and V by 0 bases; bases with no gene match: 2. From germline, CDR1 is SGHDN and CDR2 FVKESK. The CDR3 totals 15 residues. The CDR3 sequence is CASSQEASGSNEQFF. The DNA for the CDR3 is TGTGCCAGCAGCCAAGAGGCTAGCGGGAGCAATGAGCAGTTCTTC. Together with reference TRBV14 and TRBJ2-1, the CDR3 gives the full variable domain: EAGVTQFPSHSVIEKGQTVTLRCDPISGHDNLYWYRRVMGKEIKFLLHFVKESKQDESGMPNNRFLAERTGGTYSTLKVQPAELEDSGVYFCASSQEASGSNEQFFGPGTRLTVL.

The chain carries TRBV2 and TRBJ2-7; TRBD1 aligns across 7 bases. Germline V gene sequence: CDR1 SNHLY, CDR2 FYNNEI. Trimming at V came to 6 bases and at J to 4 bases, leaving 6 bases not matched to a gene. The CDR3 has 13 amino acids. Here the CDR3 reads CASRTTGRYEQYF. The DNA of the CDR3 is TGTGCCAGCAGGACGACAGGGCGTTACGAGCAGTACTTC.

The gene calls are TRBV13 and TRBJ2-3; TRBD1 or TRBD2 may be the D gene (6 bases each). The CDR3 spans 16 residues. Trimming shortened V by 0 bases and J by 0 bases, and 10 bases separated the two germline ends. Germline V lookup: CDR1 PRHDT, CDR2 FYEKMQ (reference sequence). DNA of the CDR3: TGTGCCAGCAGCTTAGGGGGGGGCTCTAGCACAGATACGCAGTATTTT. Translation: CASSLGGGSSTDTQYF.

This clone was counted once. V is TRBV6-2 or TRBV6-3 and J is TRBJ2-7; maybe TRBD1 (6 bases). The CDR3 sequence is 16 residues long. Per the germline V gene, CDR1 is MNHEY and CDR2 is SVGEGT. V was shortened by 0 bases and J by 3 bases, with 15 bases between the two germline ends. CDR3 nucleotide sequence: TGTGCCAGCAGTTACTCTAGGACAGCGTTACACTACGAGCAGTACTTC. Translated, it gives CASSYSRTALHYEQYF.

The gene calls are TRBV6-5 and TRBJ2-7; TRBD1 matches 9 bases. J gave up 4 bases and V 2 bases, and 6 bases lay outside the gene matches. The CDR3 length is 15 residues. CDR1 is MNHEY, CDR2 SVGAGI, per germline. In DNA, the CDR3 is TGTGCCAGCAGTTACCCGGACAGGGGAAGGTACGAGCAGTACTTC. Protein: CASSYPDRGRYEQYF.

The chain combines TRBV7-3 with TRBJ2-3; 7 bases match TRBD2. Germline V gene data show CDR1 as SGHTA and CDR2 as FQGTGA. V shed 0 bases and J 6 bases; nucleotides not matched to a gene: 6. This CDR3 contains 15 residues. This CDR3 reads CASSLTGPGGDTQYF. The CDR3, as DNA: TGTGCCAGCAGCTTAACGGGGCCGGGAGGTGATACGCAGTATTTT.

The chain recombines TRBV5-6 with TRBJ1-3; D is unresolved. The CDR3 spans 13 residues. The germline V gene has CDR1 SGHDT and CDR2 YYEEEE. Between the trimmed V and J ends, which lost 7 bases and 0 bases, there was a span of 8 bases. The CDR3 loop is CASGLNSGNTIYF. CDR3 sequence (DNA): TGTGCCAGCGGGCTGAACTCTGGAAACACCATATATTTT.

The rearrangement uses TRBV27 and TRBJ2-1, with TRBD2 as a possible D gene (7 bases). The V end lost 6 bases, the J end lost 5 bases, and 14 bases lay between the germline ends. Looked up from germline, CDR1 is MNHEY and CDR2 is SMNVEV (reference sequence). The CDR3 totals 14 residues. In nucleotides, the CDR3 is TGTGCCAGCAGAGGGGGGAGGGCCGACAATGAGCAGTTCTTC. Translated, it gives CASRGGRADNEQFF.

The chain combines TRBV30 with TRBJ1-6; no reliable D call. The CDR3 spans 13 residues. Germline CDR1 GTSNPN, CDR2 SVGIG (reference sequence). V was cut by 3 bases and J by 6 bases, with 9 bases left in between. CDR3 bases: TGTGCCTGGAGCCCCCACAGTAATTCACCCCTCCACTTT. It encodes CAWSPHSNSPLHF.

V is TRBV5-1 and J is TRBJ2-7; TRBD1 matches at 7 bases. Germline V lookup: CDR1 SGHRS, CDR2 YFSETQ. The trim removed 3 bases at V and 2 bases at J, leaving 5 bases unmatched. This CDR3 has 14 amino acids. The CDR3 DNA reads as TGCGCCAGCAGCTGGAAGGGACAGACCTACGAGCAGTACTTC. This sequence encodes CASSWKGQTYEQYF. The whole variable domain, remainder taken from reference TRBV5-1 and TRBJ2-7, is KAGVTQTPRYLIKTRGQQVTLSCSPISGHRSVSWYQQTPGQGLQFLFEYFSETQRNKGNFPGRFSGRQFSNSRSEMNVSTLELGDSALYLCASSWKGQTYEQYFGPGTRLTVT.

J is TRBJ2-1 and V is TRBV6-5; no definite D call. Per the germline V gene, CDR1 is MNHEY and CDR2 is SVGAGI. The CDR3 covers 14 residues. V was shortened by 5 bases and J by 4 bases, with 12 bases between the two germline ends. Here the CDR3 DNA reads TGTGCCAGCAGTCTACCGTCCGCGTACAATGAGCAGTTCTTC. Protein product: CASSLPSAYNEQFF.

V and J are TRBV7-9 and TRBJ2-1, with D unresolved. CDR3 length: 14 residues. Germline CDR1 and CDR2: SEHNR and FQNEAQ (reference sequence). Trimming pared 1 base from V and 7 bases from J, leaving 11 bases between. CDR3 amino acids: CASSLVPRANEQFF. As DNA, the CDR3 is TGTGCCAGCAGCTTAGTCCCAAGGGCTAATGAGCAGTTCTTC.

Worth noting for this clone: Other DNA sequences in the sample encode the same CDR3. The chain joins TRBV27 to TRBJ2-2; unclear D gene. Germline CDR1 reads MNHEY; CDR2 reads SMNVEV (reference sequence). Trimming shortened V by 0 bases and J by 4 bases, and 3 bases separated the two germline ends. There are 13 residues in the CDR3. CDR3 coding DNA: TGTGCCAGCAGTTTATCGGTCACCGGGGAGCTGTTTTTT. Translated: CASSLSVTGELFF.

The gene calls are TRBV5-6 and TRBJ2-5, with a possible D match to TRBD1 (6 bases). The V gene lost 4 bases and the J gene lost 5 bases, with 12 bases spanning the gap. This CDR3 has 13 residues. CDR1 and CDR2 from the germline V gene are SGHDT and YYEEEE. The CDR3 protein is CASSRTGSETQYF. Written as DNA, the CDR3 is TGTGCCAGCAGCCGAACAGGGAGTGAGACCCAGTACTTC. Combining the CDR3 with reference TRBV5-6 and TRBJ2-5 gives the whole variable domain DAGVTQSPTHLIKTRGQQVTLRCSPKSGHDTVSWYQQALGQGPQFIFQYYEEEERQRGNFPDRFSGHQFPNYSSELNVNALLLGDSALYLCASSRTGSETQYFGPGTRLLVL.

CDR3 coding DNA: TGTGCCAGTAGTATTATAAGGGGACATGAGCAGTTCTTC. Protein product: CASSIIRGHEQFF. The V and J genes are TRBV19 and TRBJ2-1; D is possibly TRBD1 or TRBD2 (5 bases each). This CDR3 region has 13 residues. Trimming removed 3 bases from V and 8 bases from J, with 11 bases in between. CDR1 and CDR2 from the germline V gene are LNHDA and SQIVND (reference sequence).

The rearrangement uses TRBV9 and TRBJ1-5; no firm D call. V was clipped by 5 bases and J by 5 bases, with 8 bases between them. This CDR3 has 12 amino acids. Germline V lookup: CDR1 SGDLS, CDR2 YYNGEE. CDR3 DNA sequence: TGTGCCAGCAGGACGGGGTATCAGCCCCAGCATTTT. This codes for CASRTGYQPQHF.

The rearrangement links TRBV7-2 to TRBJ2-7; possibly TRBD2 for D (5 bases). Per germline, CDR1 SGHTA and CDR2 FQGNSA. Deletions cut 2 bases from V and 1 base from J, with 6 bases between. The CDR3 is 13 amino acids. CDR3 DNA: TGTGCCAGCAGCTTACAGCGGTCCTACGAGCAGTACTTC. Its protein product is CASSLQRSYEQYF.